Shown below are 18 T cell receptor beta chains from a single sample sequenced in a study of blood T cell repertoires in COVID-19. Using immunoSEQ multiplex PCR, the repertoire was profiled, and TCRdb retains in-frame clones only, with some absent. Altogether around 150,000 clones are present, approximately 95% being singletons, with the ten largest covering 1.5% to 2.5%. Sequencing was carried out using peripheral blood. The receptor source for this set is a woman in her fifties or sixties with COVID-19, enrolled during active disease.

The chain couples TRBV10-3 to TRBJ1-1; 9 bases match TRBD1. The CDR3 totals 17 residues. J was trimmed by 0 bases and V by 3 bases; bases with no gene match: 8. CDR1 and CDR2 (germline): ENHRY, SYGVKD. In nucleotides, the CDR3 is TGTGCCATCAGTGATTCCCACGGACAGGGGTTGAACACTGAAGCTTTCTTT. The encoded protein is CAISDSHGQGLNTEAFF.

The genes are TRBV30 and TRBJ2-1; tentatively, D is TRBD2 (7 bases). The CDR3 totals 13 residues. CDR1 and CDR2 (germline): GTSNPN, SVGIG (reference sequence). V was clipped by 3 bases and J by 7 bases, with 13 bases between them. CDR3 in amino acids: CAWSRRGPNEQFF. CDR3 nucleotides: TGTGCCTGGAGCAGGCGGGGGCCAAATGAGCAGTTCTTC.

CDR3 region: CASGGTGEGNSPLHF. CDR3 DNA sequence: TGTGCTAGTGGGGGGACAGGGGAAGGAAACTCACCCCTCCACTTT. V gene TRBV12-5 combines with J gene TRBJ1-6, with TRBD1 matching 10 bases. Germline V CDR1 and CDR2: LGHNT, FRNRAP. V shed 6 bases and J 10 bases; nucleotides not matched to a gene: 9. The CDR3 sequence is 15 residues long. Drawing the rest from reference TRBV12-5 and TRBJ1-6, the complete variable domain is DARVTQTPRHKVTEMGQEVTMRCQPILGHNTVFWYRQTMMQGLELLAYFRNRAPLDDSGMPKDRFSAEMPDATLATLKIQPSEPRDSAVYFCASGGTGEGNSPLHFGNGTRLTVT.

V is TRBV7-2 and J is TRBJ1-2; TRBD1 might be the D (6 bases). Per the germline V gene, CDR1 is SGHTA and CDR2 is FQGNSA. This CDR3 contains 17 residues. Trimming left V 1 base short and J 2 bases short, with 17 bases between. CDR3 nucleotides: TGTGCCAGCAGCTTAGGCAGGGGAAAAGGCTTAAACTATGGCTACACCTTC. Encoded protein: CASSLGRGKGLNYGYTF.

This clone was detected only once. V is TRBV5-5 and J is TRBJ1-2; D perhaps matches TRBD1 (5 bases). The V end lost 6 bases, the J end lost 6 bases, and 18 bases lay between the germline ends. The CDR3 has 14 amino acids. The V gene's germline CDR1 is SGHKS and CDR2 YYEKEE (reference sequence). CDR3 region: CASTLAGGVDGYTF. Written as DNA, the CDR3 is TGTGCCAGCACCCTGGCGGGGGGGGTGGATGGCTACACCTTC. Full variable domain (remainder filled in from reference TRBV5-5 and TRBJ1-2): DAGVTQSPTHLIKTRGQQVTLRCSPISGHKSVSWYQQVLGQGPQFIFQYYEKEERGRGNFPDRFSARQFPNYSSELNVNALLLGDSALYLCASTLAGGVDGYTFGSGTRLTVV.

This chain links TRBV7-9 with TRBJ2-3; D gene unclear. Trimming took off 8 bases at V and 2 bases at J, with 17 bases between the two ends. The CDR3 length is 15 residues. The germline gives CDR1 SEHNR, CDR2 FQNEAQ (reference sequence). The CDR3 nucleotides read TGTGCCAGCTGCCCACTGTTGAGTTCCACAGATACGCAGTATTTT. Its translation: CASCPLLSSTDTQYF.

The V call is TRBV11-2, the J call TRBJ1-1; perhaps TRBD1 as D (6 bases). V lost 5 bases and J lost 1, with 8 bases in between. This CDR3 spans 13 amino acids. CDR1 and CDR2 (germline): SGHAT, FQNNGV. DNA for the CDR3: TGTGCCAGCAGCGGGACACCGAACACTGAAGCTTTCTTT. It translates to CASSGTPNTEAFF.

The V call is TRBV4-2, the J call TRBJ2-7, with TRBD2 matching 12 bases. The CDR3 totals 18 residues. The V gene end was trimmed by 0 bases and the J gene end by 1 base; junction bases not matched to a gene: 7. CDR1 LGHNA and CDR2 YNFKEQ come from the germline V gene. This CDR3 reads CASSQDTSGGLTSYEQYF. In DNA form, the CDR3 reads TGTGCCAGCAGCCAAGACACTAGCGGGGGGCTTACTTCCTACGAGCAGTACTTC.

The chain combines TRBV10-3 with TRBJ1-1; D is ambiguous. The CDR3 length is 17 residues. The ends were cut back, 0 bases at V and 0 bases at J, with 14 bases in the middle. CDR1 ENHRY and CDR2 SYGVKD come from the germline V gene. The CDR3 DNA sequence: TGTGCCATCAGTGAGTCGAGGCGTGAACGCATGAACACTGAAGCTTTCTTT. Translating gives CAISESRRERMNTEAFF.

This clone was detected once. The chain has TRBV5-1 and TRBJ1-2; 7 positions agree with TRBD1. The CDR3 length is 14 residues. V shed 4 bases and J 4 bases; nucleotides not matched to a gene: 7. From germline, CDR1 is SGHRS and CDR2 YFSETQ. For the CDR3, the DNA is TGCGCCAGCAGCGCCACAGGGGAAGGCTATGGCTACACCTTC. As protein: CASSATGEGYGYTF.

This rearrangement joins TRBV3-1 (or the pseudogene TRBV3-2) to TRBJ1-2, with a possible D match to TRBD1 (6 bases). Per germline, CDR1 LGHDT and CDR2 YNNKEL (reference sequence). V gave up 1 base and J gave up 6 bases, with 9 bases separating them. The CDR3 consists of 13 residues. CDR3 coding DNA: TGTGCCAGCAGCCAAGTACAGGGCAATGGCTACACCTTC. Its translation is CASSQVQGNGYTF.

V is TRBV4-3 and J is TRBJ1-1, with TRBD1 identical over 12 bases. Germline CDR1 is LGHNA and CDR2 is YSLEER. The CDR3 covers 17 residues. The V and J ends lost 0 bases and 8 bases, in that order; junction bases with no gene match: 10. CDR3 DNA sequence: TGCGCCAGCAGCCAAGAGAAGGGCGGGACAGGGGGCATAGAAGCTTTCTTT. Translating it yields CASSQEKGGTGGIEAFF.

The V gene is TRBV7-2, the J gene TRBJ2-7, with D perhaps TRBD1 (6 bases). Germline V gives CDR1 SGHTA, CDR2 FQGNSA. Trimming left V 2 bases short and J 4 bases short, with 12 bases between. The CDR3 totals 14 residues. The CDR3 sequence: CASSLNQGIYEQYF. CDR3 DNA sequence: TGTGCCAGCAGCTTAAATCAGGGGATTTACGAGCAGTACTTC.

V gene TRBV5-8 combines with J gene TRBJ1-5; 9 bases are a match to TRBD1. The CDR3 spans 16 residues. V gave up 0 bases and J gave up 1 base; unmatched junction bases: 2. Germline V gives CDR1 SGHTS, CDR2 YDEGEE. CDR3 coding DNA: TGTGCCAGCAGCTTGGGGACAGGGGCAAGCAATCAGCCCCAGCATTTT. It translates to CASSLGTGASNQPQHF. Together with reference TRBV5-8 and TRBJ1-5, the CDR3 gives the full variable domain: EAGVTQSPTHLIKTRGQQATLRCSPISGHTSVYWYQQALGLGLQFLLWYDEGEERNRGNFPPRFSGRQFPNYSSELNVNALELEDSALYLCASSLGTGASNQPQHFGDGTRLSIL.

This clone was picked up a small number of times. V gene TRBV5-1 combines with J gene TRBJ1-2, with D possibly TRBD1 on 5 matching bases. V was trimmed by 7 bases and J by 1 base, leaving 17 bases between them. Germline V CDR1 and CDR2: SGHRS, YFSETQ. The CDR3 runs 15 residues. The CDR3 protein is CASQGGNLDNYGYTF. The DNA for the CDR3 is TGCGCCAGCCAGGGCGGGAATCTCGATAACTATGGCTACACCTTC.

V is TRBV10-3 and J is TRBJ1-1; weak D call: TRBD1 (6 bases). This CDR3 is built from 14 residues. Germline assignment: CDR1 ENHRY and CDR2 SYGVKD. Trimming pared 6 bases from V and 4 bases from J, leaving 15 bases between. This CDR3 is CAIRTGTTGTEAFF. The CDR3 DNA reads as TGTGCCATCAGGACCGGGACAACTGGCACTGAAGCTTTCTTT.

CDR3 loop: CASHLSGFNQPQHF. The CDR3 DNA reads TGTGCCAGTCACCTTTCAGGGTTCAATCAGCCCCAGCATTTT. The chain carries TRBV19 and TRBJ1-5, with a possible D match to TRBD1 (5 bases). Trimming removed 8 bases from V and 3 bases from J, with 14 bases in between. Germline V gene data show CDR1 as LNHDA and CDR2 as SQIVND (reference sequence). This CDR3 is built from 14 residues.

This chain links TRBV30 with TRBJ2-7; 9 positions agree with TRBD2. The CDR3 runs to 15 residues. Germline trimming cut 0 bases from V and 5 bases from J; bases unmatched to any gene: 8. Germline values: CDR1 GTSNPN, CDR2 SVGIG (reference sequence). The CDR3 nucleotides are TGTGCCTGGAGTGTAGCTAGCGGGGTCTTTGACGAGCAGTACTTC. Translated, it gives CAWSVASGVFDEQYF.